This TCR beta chain was recovered during a study of PD-1 blockade in classical Hodgkin lymphoma. Brentuximab vedotin exposure varied, and every patient relapsed after autologous stem cell transplantation. Classification of best responses gave complete response, partial response or progressive disease. Sequencing was performed with immunoSEQ multiplex PCR; in TCRdb, only in-frame clones are kept and a portion is missing. The sample yields 70,000 to 80,000 clones, about 93% seen once. Per the germline V gene, CDR1 is SGHNT and CDR2 is YYREEE (reference sequence). The CDR3 is 14 residues long. With V trimmed by 0 bases and J by 5 bases, 4 bases remained unmatched.

The sample consisted of peripheral blood mononuclear cells (PBMCs), taken at baseline. The sequence came from a human donor with classical Hodgkin lymphoma. The gene calls are TRBV5-4 and TRBJ1-1; the match to TRBD1 covers 7 bases. The CDR3 sequence: CASSLGQGETEAFF. CDR3 sequence (DNA): TGTGCCAGCAGCTTGGGACAGGGTGAGACTGAAGCTTTCTTT.